This record looks at one TCR beta chain sequence and its context. Data came from immunoSEQ multiplex PCR; TCRdb stores just in-frame clones and leaves some out. This sample has about 57,000 clones, with 91% found just once. These data come from a study of control samples from healthy donors and cancer patients. Germline V gene lookup returns CDR1 SGDLS and CDR2 YYNGEE. The CDR3 extends over 16 amino acids. V gave up 3 bases and J gave up 1 base; unmatched junction bases: 6. The receptor was derived from a young man with colorectal cancer. The V and J genes are TRBV9 and TRBJ2-2, with 7 bases lining up with TRBD2. The sample taken for sequencing was PBMCs. The CDR3 bases are TGTGCCAGCAGCGCTCGAAGCGGGGAGAACACCGGGGAGCTGTTTTTT. This translates into CASSARSGENTGELFF.